The 27 T cell receptor beta chains below all came from one sample that was sequenced in a study of T-cell memory formation after mild COVID-19. MiXCR, applied by TCRdb to the 5' RACE reads, yields one record per CDR3 protein. The sample lists 550,000 to 700,000 distinct CDR3 sequences; more than 15% were seen once. The specimen was PBMCs or a T cell subset sorted from them (not recorded which). These receptors all stem from an adult woman who had mild COVID-19 (a few samples of this study predate the infection). Cell type and time point are not known.

The chain couples TRBV12-3 or TRBV12-4 to TRBJ1-4; D perhaps matches TRBD1 (5 bases). Trimming removed 6 bases from V and 5 bases from J, with 28 bases in between. The CDR3 spans 19 residues. The CDR3 sequence: CASSPTRWDRVGGNEKLFF. The CDR3 DNA sequence: TGTGCCAGCAGCCCCACCCGGTGGGACCGAGTCGGAGGGAATGAAAAACTGTTTTTT.

V usage is TRBV6-5 and J usage is TRBJ2-1; the D gene is possibly TRBD1 (5 bases). Per the germline V gene, CDR1 is MNHEY and CDR2 is SVGAGI. Between the trimmed V and J ends, which lost 6 bases and 3 bases, there was a span of 15 bases. CDR3 length equals 15 residues. The CDR3 protein is CASRQQAPRYNEQFF. The CDR3 region has the DNA TGTGCCAGCAGACAACAGGCTCCTCGCTACAATGAGCAGTTCTTC.

The V call is TRBV18, the J call TRBJ1-4; D is possibly TRBD1 (5 bases). The CDR3 loop spans 12 amino acids. V shed 4 bases and J shed 7 bases, with 7 bases lying between them. Germline lookup yields CDR1 KGHSH and CDR2 LQKENI. DNA of the CDR3: TGTGCCAGCTCACGGGGCCTTGAAAAACTGTTTTTT. Amino acid sequence: CASSRGLEKLFF.

The V gene is TRBV11-3, the J gene TRBJ2-1, with a possible D match to TRBD2 (6 bases). The germline V gene has CDR1 SGHNT and CDR2 YENEEA. Trimming shortened V by 5 bases and J by 8 bases, and 19 bases separated the two germline ends. The CDR3 sequence is 15 residues long. CDR3 in DNA: TGTGCCAGCAGCCTAGGAGGGGATCGTTCTGATGAGCAGTTCTTC. Translating gives CASSLGGDRSDEQFF.

The rearrangement links TRBV6-1 to TRBJ2-7; D might be TRBD1 (6 bases). The CDR3 runs to 15 residues. Trimming removed 2 bases at V and 2 bases at J, with 13 bases between. The germline gives CDR1 MNHNS, CDR2 SASEGT. The CDR3 DNA is TGTGCCAGCAGTGAAATGGGTGAGGGGGCCTACGAGCAGTACTTC. It specifies CASSEMGEGAYEQYF.

In this sample, this clonotype turned up a few times. The chain carries TRBV2 and TRBJ2-1; D ambiguous. CDR1 and CDR2 from the germline V gene are SNHLY and FYNNEI. V was cut by 8 bases and J by 0 bases, with 11 bases left in between. The CDR3 runs to 14 residues. The CDR3 nucleotides are TGTGCCAGCCGTCGGTCGAGCTCCTACAATGAGCAGTTCTTC. This codes for CASRRSSSYNEQFF. Based on the CDR3 plus reference TRBV2 and TRBJ2-1, the full variable domain is EPEVTQTPSHQVTQMGQEVILRCVPISNHLYFYWYRQILGQKVEFLVSFYNNEISEKSEIFDDQFSVERPDGSNFTLKIRSTKLEDSAMYFCASRRSSSYNEQFFGPGTRLTVL.

J is TRBJ2-7 and V is TRBV4-1; D remains unclear. Trimming shortened V by 5 bases and J by 2 bases, and 22 bases separated the two germline ends. This CDR3 comprises 17 residues. Germline CDR1 is MGHRA and CDR2 is YSYEKL. The CDR3 DNA follows: TGCGCCAGCAGCTCCGTTGGGCGACGATTTTCGACCTACGAGCAGTACTTC. This translates into CASSSVGRRFSTYEQYF.

This clonotype was counted a few times. The chain joins TRBV6-2 or TRBV6-3 to TRBJ2-1; TRBD2 aligns across 11 bases. Germline V gene data show CDR1 as MNHEY and CDR2 as SVGEGT. V trimming: 5 bases; J trimming: 14 bases; junction bases outside the gene matches: 11. The CDR3 runs to 14 residues. CDR3 nucleotides: TGTGCCAGCAGTGAGAGACTAGCGGGATTGGTGGAGTTCTTC. This encodes CASSERLAGLVEFF.

This clonotype was picked up a small number of times. The chain uses TRBV12-5 and TRBJ2-5, with a weak D call TRBD2 (5 bases). CDR1 is LGHNT and CDR2 is FRNRAP in the germline V gene. Trimming shortened V by 3 bases and J by 5 bases, and 10 bases separated the two germline ends. The CDR3 consists of 13 residues. CDR3 residues: CASGFGVRETQYF. In DNA, the CDR3 is TGTGCTAGTGGTTTCGGGGTGCGGGAGACCCAGTACTTC.

Here the CDR3 reads CAWSVSSYEQYF. The DNA of the CDR3 is TGTGCCTGGAGTGTATCCAGCTACGAGCAGTACTTC. V and J are TRBV30 and TRBJ2-7; no reliable D call. The CDR3 has 12 amino acids. V lost 0 bases and J lost 3, with 6 bases in between. Germline assignment: CDR1 GTSNPN and CDR2 SVGIG (reference sequence). Filled out from reference TRBV30 and TRBJ2-7, the complete variable domain reads SQTIHQWPATLVQPVGSPLSLECTVEGTSNPNLYWYRQAAGRGLQLLFYSVGIGQISSEVPQNLSASRPQDRQFILSSKKLLLSDSGFYLCAWSVSSYEQYFGPGTRLTVT.

This clonotype was seen only a few times. The chain carries TRBV29-1 and TRBJ2-3, with 7 positions matching TRBD2. From germline, CDR1 is SQVTM and CDR2 ANQGSEA. J gave up 2 bases and V 7 bases, and 0 bases lay outside the gene matches. The CDR3 runs to 11 residues. In DNA, the CDR3 is TGCAGCGAGCGGGACACAGATACGCAGTATTTT. Its translation is CSERDTDTQYF.

This clonotype occurred a few times. The chain joins TRBV18 to TRBJ1-3; TRBD1 is a possible D gene (6 bases). Deletions cut 0 bases from V and 3 bases from J, with 15 bases between. In germline, CDR1 is KGHSH, CDR2 LQKENI. This CDR3 has 17 residues. The CDR3: CASSPPTRGADGNTIYF. The DNA of the CDR3 is TGTGCCAGCTCACCACCGACGCGGGGGGCAGATGGAAACACCATATATTTT.

This clonotype has just a few counts. This rearrangement joins TRBV29-1 to TRBJ2-7; D is unclear. Trimming stripped 5 bases from V and 0 bases from J, with 8 bases between. Germline lookup yields CDR1 SQVTM and CDR2 ANQGSEA. This CDR3 is 12 amino acids long. CDR3 nucleotide sequence: TGCAGCGTTATAGGGCCCTCCTACGAGCAGTACTTC. Translating gives CSVIGPSYEQYF.

This clonotype occurred a few times. This chain joins TRBV5-1 and TRBJ2-1, with 7 nucleotides matching TRBD2. Germline-derived CDR1 and CDR2 are SGHRS and YFSETQ. The V and J ends lost 4 bases and 2 bases, in that order; junction bases with no gene match: 6. This CDR3 is 15 amino acids long. In DNA form, the CDR3 reads TGCGCCAGCAGCGGCGAAGGACTAGCCTACAATGAGCAGTTCTTC. Its protein product is CASSGEGLAYNEQFF.

The CDR3 DNA reads as TGTGCCAGCAGCCCAGGGGATGAAAAACTGTTTTTT. This encodes CASSPGDEKLFF. The rearrangement links TRBV7-6 to TRBJ1-4, with D possibly being TRBD1 (6 bases). The CDR3 consists of 12 residues. V lost 5 bases to trimming and J lost 6 bases, with 7 bases between them. The germline V gene encodes CDR1 SGHVS and CDR2 FNYEAQ.

J is TRBJ2-6 and V is TRBV18; D possibly corresponds to TRBD1 (6 bases). V was trimmed by 4 bases and J by 6 bases, leaving 13 bases between them. The germline CDR1 and CDR2 sequences are KGHSH and LQKENI. This CDR3 comprises 15 residues. In DNA, the CDR3 is TGTGCCAGCTCACTTAGGACAGTTCCGGCCAACGTCCTGACTTTC. This sequence encodes CASSLRTVPANVLTF.

The chain couples TRBV6-5 to TRBJ2-5, with 9 positions matching TRBD1. The junction had 14 bases not matched to a gene; V was cut back by 10 bases and J by 5 bases. Germline CDR1 and CDR2: MNHEY and SVGAGI. CDR3 length: 15 amino acids. The CDR3 sequence: CATFSGTGRGETQYF. CDR3 DNA: TGTGCCACATTTTCCGGGACAGGGAGAGGGGAGACCCAGTACTTC.

Here the CDR3 DNA reads TGTGCCAGCAGCTTTGGGGACTTGAATTCACCCCTCCACTTT. Residues: CASSFGDLNSPLHF. The V call is TRBV5-6, the J call TRBJ1-6; TRBD1 might be the D (5 bases). V lost 2 bases to trimming and J lost 7 bases, with 10 bases between them. The CDR3 is made up of 14 amino acids. Germline values: CDR1 SGHDT, CDR2 YYEEEE.

The chain recombines TRBV19 with TRBJ2-1; D not certain. The CDR3 has 15 residues. Germline V CDR1 and CDR2: LNHDA, SQIVND (reference sequence). Trimming took off 3 bases at V and 2 bases at J, with 11 bases between the two ends. The CDR3 is CASSMVHSTYNEQFF. The DNA of the CDR3 is TGTGCCAGTAGTATGGTGCATAGCACCTACAATGAGCAGTTCTTC.

The chain links TRBV15 to TRBJ2-6; tentatively, D is TRBD2 (5 bases). Per germline, CDR1 LNHNV and CDR2 YYDKDF (reference sequence). The ends were cut back, 0 bases at V and 2 bases at J, with 11 bases in the middle. The CDR3 covers 17 residues. The CDR3 region has the DNA TGTGCCACCAGCAGAGACCCGGACTCCACTGGGGCCAACGTCCTGACTTTC. Protein product: CATSRDPDSTGANVLTF.

In this sample, this clonotype turned up a few times. The chain uses TRBV30 and TRBJ1-1; no clear D gene. V lost 4 bases, J lost 1 base, and 4 bases lay in between. The CDR3 has 11 amino acids. Germline loops: CDR1 GTSNPN, CDR2 SVGIG (reference sequence). The CDR3 sequence is CAWKGNTEAFF. The CDR3 coding sequence is TGTGCCTGGAAGGGGAACACTGAAGCTTTCTTT.

This clonotype was found a few times. This chain uses TRBV7-9 with TRBJ1-6; D not certain. V was trimmed by 7 bases and J by 8 bases, leaving 9 bases between them. Germline CDR1 SEHNR, CDR2 FQNEAQ (reference sequence). The CDR3 is 12 residues long. The CDR3 reads CASTGLYSPLHF. The CDR3, as DNA: TGTGCCAGCACTGGACTTTATTCACCCCTCCACTTT.

This clonotype was recorded a few times. CDR3 DNA sequence: TGTGCCAGCAGCCCGCCGGGACTAGGGGGGCGCGGTGAGCAGTTCTTC. This translates into CASSPPGLGGRGEQFF. The V and J genes are TRBV7-9 and TRBJ2-1, with 8 positions matching TRBD2. Germline lookup yields CDR1 SEHNR and CDR2 FQNEAQ (reference sequence). After removal of 5 bases from V and 9 bases from J, the junction contained 15 bases not matched to a gene. The CDR3 runs to 16 residues.

The gene calls are TRBV15 and TRBJ1-5; possible D gene TRBD1, 5 bases. Trimming took 0 bases from V and 0 from J, leaving 15 bases between them. The V gene's germline CDR1 is LNHNV and CDR2 YYDKDF (reference sequence). This CDR3 is 18 amino acids long. CDR3 protein: CATSRDLGDGYSNQPQHF. The CDR3 DNA sequence: TGTGCCACCAGCAGAGATCTGGGGGACGGCTATAGCAATCAGCCCCAGCATTTT. Using reference TRBV15 and TRBJ1-5 for the parts outside the CDR3, the full variable domain is DAMVIQNPRYQVTQFGKPVTLSCSQTLNHNVMYWYQQKSSQAPKLLFHYYDKDFNNEADTPDNFQSRRPNTSFCFLDIRSPGLGDTAMYLCATSRDLGDGYSNQPQHFGDGTRLSIL.

The chain links TRBV12-3 or TRBV12-4 to TRBJ2-3; 8 bases map to TRBD2. Trimming removed 5 bases from V and 2 bases from J; junction bases left unmatched: 12. CDR3 length equals 17 residues. CDR3 protein: CASSQTSEPFPTDTQYF. The CDR3 nucleotides read TGTGCCAGCAGTCAGACTAGCGAACCGTTCCCCACAGATACGCAGTATTTT.

The chain couples TRBV4-1 to TRBJ2-3; D remains ambiguous. The CDR3 covers 12 residues. Germline CDR1 reads MGHRA; CDR2 reads YSYEKL. V was shortened by 8 bases and J by 5 bases, with 11 bases between the two germline ends. The CDR3 protein is CASGKWGDTQYF. The DNA of the CDR3 is TGCGCCAGCGGAAAGTGGGGAGATACGCAGTATTTT.

The rearrangement links TRBV20-1 to TRBJ2-7; 9 bases map to TRBD1. Germline trimming cut 3 bases from V and 3 bases from J; bases unmatched to any gene: 9. CDR3 size: 15 residues. The V gene's germline CDR1 is DFQATT and CDR2 SNEGSKA (reference sequence). In DNA form, the CDR3 reads TGCAGTGCTAGGTCCGACAGGGGGAACTACTACGAGCAGTACTTC. Translation: CSARSDRGNYYEQYF.